This T cell receptor (beta chain) was sequenced for a study of blood T cells in healthy people across ages. Study overall: Roughly one uniquely barcoded beta molecule per two T cells was captured.

This clonotype was detected many times. Antigen specificity is unknown. Germline V gene sequence: CDR1 SGHKS, CDR2 YYEKEE (reference sequence). CDR3 size: 13 residues. Trimming took 0 bases from V and 2 from J, leaving 4 bases between them. Study findings and constraints: In long-lived donors, naive CD4+ cell counts and diversity exceeded those of aged donors.

Primers used in a second PCR of roughly 6 to 12 cycles were a sample-barcoded 5' primer and a J-beta primer mix. All samples yielded 3 million or more CDR3-containing paired-end reads. In TCRdb, the 5' RACE reads were re-called with MiXCR into one record per CDR3 protein. The table records around 600,000 distinct CDR3 sequences, 40% to 50% of them present only once. Donors gave roughly 9.1 milliliters of peripheral blood apiece. The sequencing sample was made of blood. This receptor was identified in a man older than 75 in good health. V and J are TRBV5-5 and TRBJ2-3; D remains ambiguous. The CDR3 loop reads CASSLAPTDTQYF. The CDR3 DNA reads as TGTGCCAGCAGCTTGGCTCCCACAGATACGCAGTATTTT. Combining the CDR3 with reference TRBV5-5 and TRBJ2-3 gives the whole variable domain DAGVTQSPTHLIKTRGQQVTLRCSPISGHKSVSWYQQVLGQGPQFIFQYYEKEERGRGNFPDRFSARQFPNYSSELNVNALLLGDSALYLCASSLAPTDTQYFGPGTRLTVL.